The entry that follows covers one T cell receptor (beta chain) sequence. Its target is unknown. Germline loops: CDR1 SGHTA, CDR2 FQGNSA. Trimming took 5 bases from V and 4 from J, leaving 14 bases between them. The CDR3 runs 14 residues. This sample was taken from a study of graft-versus-host responses after intestinal transplantation. Looking at the study overall: Anti-thymocyte globulin served as induction for all recipients, who then took tacrolimus and steroids for approximately three years.

Profiled with immunoSEQ multiplex PCR; TCRdb holds only in-frame clones, not every one. The table lists tens of thousands of clones, more than 85% of them singletons. The chain employs TRBV7-2 and TRBJ1-1, with D tentatively TRBD1 (5 bases). The sequence was obtained from a human donor who received an intestinal transplant. The material sequenced was unstimulated CD8+ T cells sorted from spleen or lymph node cells, taken before intestinal transplant. The CDR3 spells CASSPLLGGTEAFF. Here the CDR3 DNA reads TGTGCCAGCAGCCCCCTGCTGGGGGGCACTGAAGCTTTCTTT.